A selection of T cell receptor beta chains follows, all from one sample in a study of shared clonotypes between healthy human individuals. Clones were sequenced by immunoSEQ multiplex PCR, and TCRdb holds only the in-frame ones, with some missing. The sample lists about 1.5 million clones, 95% to 99% seen once, with 0.4% to 0.55% in the top ten. Sequencing was performed on naive CD4+ T cells sorted from blood. These receptors originate from a man aged 25 to 40 in good health. The CDR3 runs from the conserved cysteine through the conserved F or W. Fields, in order: V gene, D gene, CDR3 protein. D genes are given only for firm matches.

V gene: TRBV5-1; D gene: TRBD2; CDR3 protein: CASSFSTSGRYEQYF
V gene: TRBV7-8; D gene: -; CDR3 protein: CASSFDGTYGYTF
V gene: TRBV28; D gene: TRBD2; CDR3 protein: CASSPIAGGPLF
V gene: TRBV28; D gene: TRBD2; CDR3 protein: CASSVTSGRPDTQYF
V gene: TRBV5-4; D gene: -; CDR3 protein: CASSYRAGANYGYTF
V gene: TRBV10-3; D gene: TRBD2; CDR3 protein: CAISLIAGDDTDTQYF
V gene: TRBV7-6; D gene: TRBD1; CDR3 protein: CASSLGTGNSNQPQHF
V gene: TRBV5-1; D gene: -; CDR3 protein: CASSAHYPVETQYF
V gene: TRBV7-2; D gene: -; CDR3 protein: CASTRGGQGSSYEQYF
V gene: TRBV29-1; D gene: TRBD2; CDR3 protein: CSVDGTSGITDTQYF
V gene: TRBV7-8; D gene: -; CDR3 protein: CASSLALGDTQYF
V gene: TRBV4-1; D gene: -; CDR3 protein: CASSRGMGYNEQFF
V gene: TRBV27; D gene: TRBD2; CDR3 protein: CASSPLTSGVTEQYF
V gene: TRBV18; D gene: -; CDR3 protein: CASSPGNNEKLFF
V gene: TRBV11-2; D gene: TRBD2; CDR3 protein: CASSAGLAGSSYNEQFF
V gene: TRBV7-2; D gene: -; CDR3 protein: CASSLLVTATSGNTIYF
V gene: TRBV28; D gene: TRBD1; CDR3 protein: CATQTGGHEQFF
V gene: TRBV5-1; D gene: TRBD1; CDR3 protein: CASSLPQGAMEETQYF
V gene: TRBV9; D gene: -; CDR3 protein: CASSVGVESYEQYF
V gene: TRBV6-6; D gene: TRBD2; CDR3 protein: CASSSSGRYNEQFF
V gene: TRBV5-8; D gene: -; CDR3 protein: CASSLVRRGYTF
V gene: TRBV5-4; D gene: -; CDR3 protein: CASSLDSGELFF
V gene: TRBV5-4; D gene: -; CDR3 protein: CASSPGPLGGYGYTF
V gene: TRBV7-2; D gene: -; CDR3 protein: CASSFTGGRYTGELFF
V gene: TRBV5-1; D gene: -; CDR3 protein: CASSLGKSIEQYF
V gene: TRBV5-1; D gene: -; CDR3 protein: CASSQGGEQYF
V gene: TRBV14; D gene: -; CDR3 protein: CASRRVGTDTQYF
V gene: TRBV9; D gene: TRBD2; CDR3 protein: CASSRRGGYEQYF
V gene: TRBV10-3; D gene: TRBD2; CDR3 protein: CAISESNPVLAGGKQYF
V gene: TRBV27; D gene: -; CDR3 protein: CASSPVPASGYTF
V gene: TRBV21-1; D gene: -; CDR3 protein: CASSSEEARGGYEQYF
V gene: TRBV2; D gene: TRBD2; CDR3 protein: CASIGLAGADTQYF
V gene: TRBV5-6; D gene: TRBD2; CDR3 protein: CASSPGSSGRPETQYF
V gene: TRBV7-3; D gene: -; CDR3 protein: CASSLSWEAGANVLTF
V gene: TRBV11-2; D gene: TRBD2; CDR3 protein: CASSSLAGGYNEQFF
V gene: TRBV5-1; D gene: -; CDR3 protein: CASSWDSKSEQFF
V gene: TRBV5-1; D gene: -; CDR3 protein: CASSLSPVQETQYF
V gene: TRBV11-2; D gene: -; CDR3 protein: CASSPSTDTQYF
V gene: TRBV7-2; D gene: -; CDR3 protein: CASSPDWRAQYF
V gene: TRBV12-5; D gene: -; CDR3 protein: CASAAGLLNYEQYF
V gene: TRBV6-6; D gene: TRBD1; CDR3 protein: CASSYVDRAYEQYF
V gene: TRBV7-6; D gene: -; CDR3 protein: CASSARAVSGANVLTF
V gene: TRBV18; D gene: TRBD2; CDR3 protein: CASSPLASGSAYEQYF
V gene: TRBV5-1; D gene: -; CDR3 protein: CASSLVSGYNQPQHF
V gene: TRBV5-4; D gene: TRBD1; CDR3 protein: CASSKGQINAGELFF
V gene: TRBV6-5; D gene: -; CDR3 protein: CASSYTPDGTQYF
V gene: TRBV5-1; D gene: TRBD2; CDR3 protein: CASSLVAGGPGTNEQFF
V gene: TRBV11-2; D gene: -; CDR3 protein: CASSWTQAYEQYF
V gene: TRBV29-1; D gene: -; CDR3 protein: CSVVSGGDKNIQYF
V gene: TRBV15; D gene: -; CDR3 protein: CATSRRGSYTEAFF
V gene: TRBV7-9; D gene: -; CDR3 protein: CASREGERYEQYF
V gene: TRBV18; D gene: -; CDR3 protein: CASSPDPGAEQYF
V gene: TRBV7-2; D gene: TRBD2; CDR3 protein: CASSLGSSGAQYF
V gene: TRBV9; D gene: -; CDR3 protein: CASSVRLNEQFF